The T cell receptor beta chain described here comes from a study of blood T cell repertoires in COVID-19. Here immunoSEQ multiplex PCR was the method, and the copy in TCRdb shows in-frame clones only, minus some. The table includes under 250,000 clones, under 90% detected once. Turning to this clone: Germline is not matched at one junction end, which may reflect a read error.

Sequenced sample: PBMCs or T cells enriched from blood (not recorded which). The clonotype was recovered from a man aged 35 to 55 who had recovered from COVID-19.

DNA for the CDR3: TGTGCTAGCAGCCCGGCCGGGACAGGGGATGAAAAACTGTTTTTT. Translation gives CASSPAGTGDEKLFF. The chain couples TRBV7-7 to TRBJ1-4, with 10 bases lining up with TRBD1. Germline values: CDR1 SSHAT, CDR2 FNYEAQ (reference sequence). The CDR3 length is 15 residues.